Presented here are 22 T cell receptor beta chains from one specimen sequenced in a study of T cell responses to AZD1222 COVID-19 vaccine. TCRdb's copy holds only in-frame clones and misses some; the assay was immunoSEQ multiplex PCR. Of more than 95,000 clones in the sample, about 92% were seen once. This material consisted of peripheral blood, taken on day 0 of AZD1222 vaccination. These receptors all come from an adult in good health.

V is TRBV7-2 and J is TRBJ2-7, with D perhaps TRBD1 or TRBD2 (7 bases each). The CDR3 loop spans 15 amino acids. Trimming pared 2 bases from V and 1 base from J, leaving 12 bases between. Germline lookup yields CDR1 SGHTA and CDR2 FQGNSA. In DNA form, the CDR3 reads TGTGCCAGCAGCTTAAGGGGGGGACAGTCCTACGAGCAGTACTTC. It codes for CASSLRGGQSYEQYF.

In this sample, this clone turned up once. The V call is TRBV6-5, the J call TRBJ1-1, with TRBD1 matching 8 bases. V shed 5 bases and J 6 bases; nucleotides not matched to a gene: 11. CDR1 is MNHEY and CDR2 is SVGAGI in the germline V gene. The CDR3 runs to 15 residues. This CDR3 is CASSQSPDRGAEAFF. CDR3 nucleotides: TGTGCCAGCAGTCAGAGTCCTGACAGGGGAGCTGAAGCTTTCTTT.

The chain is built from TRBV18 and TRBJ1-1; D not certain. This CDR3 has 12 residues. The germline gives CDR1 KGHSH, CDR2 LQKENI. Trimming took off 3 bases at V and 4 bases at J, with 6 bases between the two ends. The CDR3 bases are TGTGCCAGCTCACCCCTAGGCACTGAAGCTTTCTTT. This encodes CASSPLGTEAFF.

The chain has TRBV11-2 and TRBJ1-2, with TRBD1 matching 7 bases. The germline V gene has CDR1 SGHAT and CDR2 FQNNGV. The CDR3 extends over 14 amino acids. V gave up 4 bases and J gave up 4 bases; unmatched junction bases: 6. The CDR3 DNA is TGTGCCAGCAGCTCCCTCCGGGACAGCTATGGCTACACCTTC. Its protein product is CASSSLRDSYGYTF.

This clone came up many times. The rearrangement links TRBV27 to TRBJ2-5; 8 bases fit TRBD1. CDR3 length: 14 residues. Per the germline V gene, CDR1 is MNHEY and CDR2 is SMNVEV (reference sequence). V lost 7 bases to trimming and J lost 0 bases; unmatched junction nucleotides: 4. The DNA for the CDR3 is TGTGCCAGCAAGGACAGGGCGTACCAAGAGACCCAGTACTTC. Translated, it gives CASKDRAYQETQYF.

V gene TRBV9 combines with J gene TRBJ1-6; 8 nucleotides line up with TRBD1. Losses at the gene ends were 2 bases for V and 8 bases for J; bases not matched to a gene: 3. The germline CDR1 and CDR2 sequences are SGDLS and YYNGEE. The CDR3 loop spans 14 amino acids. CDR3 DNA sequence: TGTGCCAGCAGCGTTCGGGACAGGCATTCACCCCTCCACTTT. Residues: CASSVRDRHSPLHF.

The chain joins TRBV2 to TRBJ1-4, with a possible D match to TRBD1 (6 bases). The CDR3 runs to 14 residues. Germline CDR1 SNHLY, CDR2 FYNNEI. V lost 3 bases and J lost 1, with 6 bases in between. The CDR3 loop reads CASSDRGTNEKLFF. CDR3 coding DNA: TGTGCCAGCAGTGACAGGGGAACTAATGAAAAACTGTTTTTT.

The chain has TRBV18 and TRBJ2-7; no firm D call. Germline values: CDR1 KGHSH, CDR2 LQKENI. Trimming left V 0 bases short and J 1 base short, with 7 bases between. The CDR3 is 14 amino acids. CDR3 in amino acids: CASSPPGKSYEQYF. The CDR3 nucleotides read TGTGCCAGCTCACCACCAGGCAAATCCTACGAGCAGTACTTC.

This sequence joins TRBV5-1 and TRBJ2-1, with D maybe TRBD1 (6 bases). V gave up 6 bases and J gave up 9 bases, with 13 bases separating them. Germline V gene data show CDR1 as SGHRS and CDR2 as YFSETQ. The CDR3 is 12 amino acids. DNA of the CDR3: TGCGCCAGCAAAACAGGGAGTAGTGAGCAGTTCTTC. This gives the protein CASKTGSSEQFF. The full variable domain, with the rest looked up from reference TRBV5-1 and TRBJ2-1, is KAGVTQTPRYLIKTRGQQVTLSCSPISGHRSVSWYQQTPGQGLQFLFEYFSETQRNKGNFPGRFSGRQFSNSRSEMNVSTLELGDSALYLCASKTGSSEQFFGPGTRLTVL.

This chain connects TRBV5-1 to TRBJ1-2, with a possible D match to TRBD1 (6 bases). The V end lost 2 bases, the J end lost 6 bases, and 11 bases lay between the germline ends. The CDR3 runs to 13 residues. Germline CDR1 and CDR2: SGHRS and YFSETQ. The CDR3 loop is CASSLGQNNGYTF. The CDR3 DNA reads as TGCGCCAGCAGCTTAGGACAGAATAATGGCTACACCTTC.

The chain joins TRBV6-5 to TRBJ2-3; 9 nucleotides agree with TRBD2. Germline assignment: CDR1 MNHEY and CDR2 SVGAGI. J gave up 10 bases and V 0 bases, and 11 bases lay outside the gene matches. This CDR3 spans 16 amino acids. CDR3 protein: CASSYSGAGGLPSQYF. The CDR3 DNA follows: TGTGCCAGCAGTTACTCCGGGGCGGGGGGGCTCCCATCGCAGTATTTT.

The CDR3 region is CASSLGTSGADTQYF. CDR3 DNA sequence: TGTGCCAGCAGCCTGGGGACTAGCGGAGCAGATACGCAGTATTTT. The chain employs TRBV13 and TRBJ2-3; TRBD2 matches 11 bases. V lost 5 bases, J lost 4 bases, and 5 bases stayed unmatched. CDR1 is PRHDT, CDR2 FYEKMQ, per germline (reference sequence). This CDR3 spans 15 amino acids.

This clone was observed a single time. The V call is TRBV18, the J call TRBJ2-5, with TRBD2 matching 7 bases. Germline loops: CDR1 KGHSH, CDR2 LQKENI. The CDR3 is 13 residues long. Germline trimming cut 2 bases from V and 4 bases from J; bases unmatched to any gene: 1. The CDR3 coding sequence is TGTGCCAGCTCACCAACTAGCGCAGAGACCCAGTACTTC. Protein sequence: CASSPTSAETQYF.

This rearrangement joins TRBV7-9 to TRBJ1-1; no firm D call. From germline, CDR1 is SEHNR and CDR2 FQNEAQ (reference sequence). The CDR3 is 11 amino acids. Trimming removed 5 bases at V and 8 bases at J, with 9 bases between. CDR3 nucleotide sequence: TGTGCCAGCAGCCCCGTACGGGAAGCTTTCTTT. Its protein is CASSPVREAFF.

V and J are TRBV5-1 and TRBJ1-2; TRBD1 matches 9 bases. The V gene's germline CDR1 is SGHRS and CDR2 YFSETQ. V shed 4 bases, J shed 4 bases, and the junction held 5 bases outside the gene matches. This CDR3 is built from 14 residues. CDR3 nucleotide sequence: TGCGCCAGCAGCCGAACAGGGGGCCCCTATGGCTACACCTTC. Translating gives CASSRTGGPYGYTF.

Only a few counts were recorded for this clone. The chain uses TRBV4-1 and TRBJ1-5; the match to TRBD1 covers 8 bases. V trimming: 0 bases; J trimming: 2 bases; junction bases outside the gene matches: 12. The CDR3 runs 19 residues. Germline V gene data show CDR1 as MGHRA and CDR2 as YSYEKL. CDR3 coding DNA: TGCGCCAGCAGCCAAGATCCGGCAGGGGGCTGGGGCGGCAATCAGCCCCAGCATTTT. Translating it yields CASSQDPAGGWGGNQPQHF.

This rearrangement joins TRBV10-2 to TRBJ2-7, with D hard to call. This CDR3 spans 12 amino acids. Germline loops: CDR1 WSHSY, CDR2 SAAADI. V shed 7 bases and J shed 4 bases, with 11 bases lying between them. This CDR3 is CASKAYGYEQYF. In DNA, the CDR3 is TGCGCCAGCAAGGCGTATGGGTACGAGCAGTACTTC.

In nucleotides, the CDR3 is TGTGCCAGCAGCCAAGTCGGGAAGCTAGCGGGCTCCCAAGAGACCCAGTACTTC. Protein: CASSQVGKLAGSQETQYF. This chain links TRBV3-1 (or the pseudogene TRBV3-2) with TRBJ2-5; 8 bases line up with TRBD2. This CDR3 region has 18 residues. From germline, CDR1 is LGHDT and CDR2 YNNKEL (reference sequence). Trimming at V came to 1 base and at J to 1 base, leaving 11 bases not matched to a gene.

CDR3 coding DNA: TGTGCCAGCTCAGGGGTGGGTCAGCCCCAGCATTTT. Protein product: CASSGVGQPQHF. V gene TRBV27 combines with J gene TRBJ1-5; tentatively, D is TRBD1 (6 bases). This CDR3 spans 12 amino acids. The germline CDR1 and CDR2 sequences are MNHEY and SMNVEV (reference sequence). V was clipped by 8 bases and J by 6 bases, with 11 bases between them.

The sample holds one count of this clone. Here the CDR3 reads CSASGPPMGYTF. CDR3 sequence (DNA): TGCAGTGCTAGTGGGCCGCCGATGGGCTACACCTTC. This chain links TRBV20-1 with TRBJ1-2; D is unresolved. V was trimmed by 3 bases and J by 8 bases, leaving 13 bases between them. The CDR3 covers 12 residues. From germline, CDR1 is DFQATT and CDR2 SNEGSKA (reference sequence).

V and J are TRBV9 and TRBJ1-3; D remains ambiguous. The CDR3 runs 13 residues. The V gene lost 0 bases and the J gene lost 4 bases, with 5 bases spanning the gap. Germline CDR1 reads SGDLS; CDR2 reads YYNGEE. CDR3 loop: CASSVGHGNTIYF. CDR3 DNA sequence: TGTGCCAGCAGCGTAGGACACGGAAACACCATATATTTT.

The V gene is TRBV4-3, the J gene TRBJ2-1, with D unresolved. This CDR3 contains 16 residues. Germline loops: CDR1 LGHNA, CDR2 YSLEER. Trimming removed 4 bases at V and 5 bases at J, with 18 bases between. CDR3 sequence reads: CASSPGPRYGHNEQFF. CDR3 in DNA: TGCGCCAGCAGCCCCGGGCCCCGGTACGGCCACAATGAGCAGTTCTTC.